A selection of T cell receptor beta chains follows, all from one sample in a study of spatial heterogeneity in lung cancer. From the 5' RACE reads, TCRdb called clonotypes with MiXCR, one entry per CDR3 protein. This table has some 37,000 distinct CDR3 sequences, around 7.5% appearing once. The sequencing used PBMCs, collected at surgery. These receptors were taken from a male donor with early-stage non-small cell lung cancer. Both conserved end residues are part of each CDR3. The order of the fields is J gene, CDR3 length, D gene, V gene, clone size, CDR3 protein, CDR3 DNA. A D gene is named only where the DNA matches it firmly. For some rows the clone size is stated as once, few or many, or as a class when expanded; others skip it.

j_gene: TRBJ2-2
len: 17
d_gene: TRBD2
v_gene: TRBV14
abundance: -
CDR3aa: CASSQPGLAFNTGELFF
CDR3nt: TGTGCCAGCAGCCAACCGGGACTAGCGTTTAACACCGGGGAGCTGTTTTTT

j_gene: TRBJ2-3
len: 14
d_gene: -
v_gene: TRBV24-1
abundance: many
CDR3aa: CATDDRKSGDTQYF
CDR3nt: TGTGCCACCGACGACAGGAAAAGCGGAGATACGCAGTATTTT

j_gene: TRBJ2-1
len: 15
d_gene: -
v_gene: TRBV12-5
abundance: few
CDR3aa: CASGLGRDSSNEQFF
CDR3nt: TGTGCTAGTGGTTTGGGCCGGGACTCGAGCAATGAGCAGTTCTTC

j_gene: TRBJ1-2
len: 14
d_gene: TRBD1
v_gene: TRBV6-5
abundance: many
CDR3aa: CASKPGQGGYGYTF
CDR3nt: TGTGCCAGCAAACCGGGACAGGGAGGGTATGGCTACACCTTC

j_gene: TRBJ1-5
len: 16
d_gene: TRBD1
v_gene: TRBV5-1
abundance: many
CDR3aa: CASSLTGELSNQPQHF
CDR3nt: TGCGCCAGCAGCTTGACAGGGGAGCTAAGCAATCAGCCCCAGCATTTT

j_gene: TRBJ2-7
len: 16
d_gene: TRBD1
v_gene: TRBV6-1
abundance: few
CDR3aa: CASSPLRGTGLYEQYF
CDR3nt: TGTGCCAGCAGTCCCCTTCGCGGGACAGGGCTCTACGAGCAGTACTTC

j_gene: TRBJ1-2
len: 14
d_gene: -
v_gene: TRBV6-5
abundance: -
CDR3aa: CASSYSGTAYGYTF
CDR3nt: TGTGCCAGCAGTTACTCAGGGACGGCCTATGGCTACACCTTC

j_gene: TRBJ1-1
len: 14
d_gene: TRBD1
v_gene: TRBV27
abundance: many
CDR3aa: CASSSNRGNTEAFF
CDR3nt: TGTGCCAGCAGTTCCAACAGGGGGAACACTGAAGCTTTCTTT

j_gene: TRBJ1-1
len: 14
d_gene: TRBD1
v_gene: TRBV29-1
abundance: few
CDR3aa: CSVAKGQGFPEAFF
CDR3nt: TGCAGCGTTGCTAAGGGACAGGGGTTTCCTGAAGCTTTCTTT

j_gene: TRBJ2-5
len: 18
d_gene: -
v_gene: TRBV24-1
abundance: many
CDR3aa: CATSDFNSGQRYQETQYF
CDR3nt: TGTGCCACCAGTGACTTCAATTCCGGACAGAGATACCAAGAGACCCAGTACTTC

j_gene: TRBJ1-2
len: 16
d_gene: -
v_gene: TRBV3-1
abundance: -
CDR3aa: CASSSALDTGMVGYTF
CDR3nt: TGTGCCAGCAGCAGCGCCCTTGACACCGGCATGGTCGGCTACACCTTC

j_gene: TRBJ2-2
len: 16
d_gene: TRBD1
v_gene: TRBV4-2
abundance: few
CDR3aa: CASSAYRGEDTGELFF
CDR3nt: TGTGCCAGCAGCGCATACAGGGGTGAGGACACCGGGGAGCTGTTTTTT

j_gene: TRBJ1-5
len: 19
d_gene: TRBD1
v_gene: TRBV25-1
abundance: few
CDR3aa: CASSAETGVGGGGDQPQHF
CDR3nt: TGTGCCAGCAGTGCCGAGACAGGGGTCGGGGGTGGAGGGGATCAGCCCCAGCATTTT

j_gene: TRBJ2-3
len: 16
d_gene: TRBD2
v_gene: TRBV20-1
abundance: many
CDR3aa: CSATGASGGRADTQYF
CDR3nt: TGCAGTGCTACTGGGGCTAGCGGGGGGCGCGCAGATACGCAGTATTTT

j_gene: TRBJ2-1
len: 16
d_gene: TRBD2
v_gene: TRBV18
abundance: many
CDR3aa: CASSPGTSGGGNEQFF
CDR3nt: TGTGCCAGCTCACCGGGTACTAGCGGGGGTGGCAATGAGCAGTTCTTC

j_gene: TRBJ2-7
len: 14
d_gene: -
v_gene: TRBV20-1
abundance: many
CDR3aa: CSARDTASSYEQYF
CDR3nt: TGCAGTGCTAGAGATACAGCTAGCTCCTACGAGCAGTACTTC

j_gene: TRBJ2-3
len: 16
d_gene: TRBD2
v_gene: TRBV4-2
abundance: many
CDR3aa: CASSQEGTSGTDTQYF
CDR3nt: TGTGCCAGCAGCCAAGAAGGGACTAGTGGAACAGATACGCAGTATTTT

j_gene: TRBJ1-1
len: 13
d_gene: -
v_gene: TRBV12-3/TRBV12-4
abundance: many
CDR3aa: CASSFDLNTEAFF
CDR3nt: TGTGCCAGCAGTTTCGATCTTAACACTGAAGCTTTCTTT

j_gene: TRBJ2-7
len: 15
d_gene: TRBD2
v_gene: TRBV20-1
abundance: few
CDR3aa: CSATTSGGAAYEQYF
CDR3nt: TGCAGTGCTACCACCAGCGGGGGGGCCGCCTACGAGCAGTACTTC

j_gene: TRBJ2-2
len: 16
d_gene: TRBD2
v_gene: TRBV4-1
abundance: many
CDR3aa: CASSQGLAGVVGELFF
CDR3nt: TGCGCCAGCAGCCAAGGGCTAGCGGGAGTGGTCGGGGAGCTGTTTTTT

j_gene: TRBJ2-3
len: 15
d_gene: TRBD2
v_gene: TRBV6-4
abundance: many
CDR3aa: CASRRVSGNTDTQYF
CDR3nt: TGTGCCAGCAGGCGGGTCAGCGGGAACACAGATACGCAGTATTTT

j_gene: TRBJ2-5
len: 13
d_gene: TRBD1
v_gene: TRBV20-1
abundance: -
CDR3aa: CSATPQGAETQYF
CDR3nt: TGCAGTGCTACCCCACAGGGGGCGGAGACCCAGTACTTC

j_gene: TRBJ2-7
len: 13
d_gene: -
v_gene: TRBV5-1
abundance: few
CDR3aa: CASSSSGPLEQYF
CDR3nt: TGCGCCAGCAGCTCCTCGGGTCCCCTCGAGCAGTACTTC

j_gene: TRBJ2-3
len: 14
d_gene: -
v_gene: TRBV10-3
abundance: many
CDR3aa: CAISETSSTDTQYF
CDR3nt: TGTGCCATCAGTGAGACTTCAAGCACAGATACGCAGTATTTT

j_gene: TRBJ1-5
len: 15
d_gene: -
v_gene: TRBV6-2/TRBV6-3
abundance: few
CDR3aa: CASSSLDRLNQPQHF
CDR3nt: TGTGCCAGCAGCTCCCTCGACAGGCTCAATCAGCCCCAGCATTTT

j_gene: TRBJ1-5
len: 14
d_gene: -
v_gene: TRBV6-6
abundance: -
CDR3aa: CASSLGAGNQPQHF
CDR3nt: TGTGCCAGCAGTCTGGGGGCGGGGAATCAGCCCCAGCATTTT

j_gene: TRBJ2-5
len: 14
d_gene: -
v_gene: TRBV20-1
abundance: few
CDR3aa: CSARDQNRQETQYF
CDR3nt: TGCAGTGCTAGAGATCAGAACAGACAAGAGACCCAGTACTTC

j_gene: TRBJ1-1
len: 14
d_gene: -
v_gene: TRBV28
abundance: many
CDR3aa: CASSLGRGNTEAFF
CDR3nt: TGTGCCAGCAGCCTTGGGAGGGGAAACACTGAAGCTTTCTTT

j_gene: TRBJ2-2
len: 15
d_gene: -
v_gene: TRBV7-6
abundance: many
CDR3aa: CACGRPPPSTGELFF
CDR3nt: TGTGCCTGTGGGAGGCCACCCCCGAGCACCGGGGAGCTGTTTTTT

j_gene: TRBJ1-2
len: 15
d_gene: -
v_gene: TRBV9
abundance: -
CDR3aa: CASSAPGYGNYGYTF
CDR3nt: TGTGCCAGCAGCGCGCCGGGGTATGGAAACTATGGCTACACCTTC

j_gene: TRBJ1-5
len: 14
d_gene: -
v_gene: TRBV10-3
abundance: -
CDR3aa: CATSGSGRGQPQHF
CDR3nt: TGTGCCACCAGTGGGTCAGGGAGAGGGCAGCCCCAGCATTTT

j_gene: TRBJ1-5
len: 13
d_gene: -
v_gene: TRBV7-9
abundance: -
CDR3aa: CASSIEGVQPQHF
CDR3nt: TGTGCCAGCAGCATCGAGGGCGTTCAGCCCCAGCATTTT

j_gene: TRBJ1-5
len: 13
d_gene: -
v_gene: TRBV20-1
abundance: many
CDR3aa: CSARVGAGQPQHF
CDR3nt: TGCAGTGCTAGAGTGGGGGCAGGTCAGCCCCAGCATTTT